This passage covers 17 T cell receptor beta chains from one sample sequenced in a study of patients and donors after allogeneic stem cell transplantation. Via MiXCR, TCRdb re-called the RT-PCR reads, giving one row per CDR3 protein. This table holds about a million distinct CDR3 sequences, around 17% found once. What was sequenced was blood, either unsorted or a sorted T cell fraction (not recorded which). All receptors come from a human donor who was either an allogeneic HSCT recipient or a stem cell or donor lymphocyte infusion donor (not recorded which). It is not recorded whose cells these are; they may come from a transplant donor.

This clonotype was observed many times. The rearrangement joins TRBV4-2 to TRBJ2-1; TRBD2 might be the D (5 bases). CDR1 and CDR2 from the germline V gene are LGHNA and YNFKEQ. With 6 bases removed from V and 7 bases from J, the gap between germline ends came to 25 bases. The CDR3 contains 17 residues. The CDR3 is CASREGPSSRRENEQFF. In DNA form, the CDR3 reads TGTGCCAGCAGGGAAGGGCCTTCCTCACGAAGGGAGAATGAGCAGTTCTTC.

The chain combines TRBV30 with TRBJ1-1; D is possibly TRBD1 (6 bases). Trimming removed 3 bases at V and 10 bases at J, with 18 bases between. Looked up from germline, CDR1 is GTSNPN and CDR2 is SVGIG (reference sequence). The CDR3 loop spans 13 amino acids. The CDR3 spells CAWSSRGGGSAFF. DNA of the CDR3: TGTGCCTGGAGCTCTAGGGGGGGAGGCTCAGCTTTCTTT. Together with reference TRBV30 and TRBJ1-1, the CDR3 gives the full variable domain: SQTIHQWPATLVQPVGSPLSLECTVEGTSNPNLYWYRQAAGRGLQLLFYSVGIGQISSEVPQNLSASRPQDRQFILSSKKLLLSDSGFYLCAWSSRGGGSAFFGQGTRLTVV.

The chain uses TRBV9 and TRBJ1-3, with D possibly being TRBD1 (5 bases). Trimming took off 4 bases at V and 3 bases at J, with 11 bases between the two ends. The CDR3 contains 14 residues. From germline, CDR1 is SGDLS and CDR2 YYNGEE. The chain's CDR3 is CASSPSQGGNTIYF. The DNA for the CDR3 is TGTGCCAGCAGCCCCTCGCAGGGTGGAAACACCATATATTTT. Using reference TRBV9 and TRBJ1-3 for the parts outside the CDR3, the full variable domain is DSGVTQTPKHLITATGQRVTLRCSPRSGDLSVYWYQQSLDQGLQFLIQYYNGEERAKGNILERFSAQQFPDLHSELNLSSLELGDSALYFCASSPSQGGNTIYFGEGSWLTVV.

This clonotype was picked up a small number of times. One end of the junction varies from germline; a read error may be responsible. V and J are TRBV20-1 and TRBJ2-1, with 7 bases identical to TRBD2. The CDR3 is 12 amino acids. Germline CDR1 and CDR2: DFQATT and SNEGSKA (reference sequence). The CDR3 protein is CSARGSGFEEFF. The CDR3 DNA reads as TGCAGTGCTAGGGGTAGCGGGTTTGAGGAGTTCTTC.

In its sample, this clonotype was seen a few times. The chain links TRBV5-1 to TRBJ2-7; 7 bases line up with TRBD1. CDR1 is SGHRS and CDR2 is YFSETQ in the germline V gene. V lost 4 bases, J lost 3 bases, and 7 bases stayed unmatched. The CDR3 is 14 residues long. The CDR3 nucleotides read TGCGCCAGCAGCGTCCGGGACAGTCTCTACGAGCAGTACTTC. Residues: CASSVRDSLYEQYF.

This clonotype was counted only a few times. The V gene is TRBV6-1, the J gene TRBJ2-6, with D perhaps matching TRBD1 (5 bases). CDR1 is MNHNS, CDR2 SASEGT, per germline. V dropped 8 bases and J dropped 1 base, with 9 bases sitting between them. CDR3 length equals 14 residues. This CDR3 is CASERGSGANVLTF. DNA for the CDR3: TGTGCCAGCGAAAGGGGTTCTGGGGCCAACGTCCTGACTTTC.

This clonotype was detected ten times or more. V and J are TRBV27 and TRBJ2-7; 9 nucleotides line up with TRBD2. V dropped 5 bases and J dropped 0; count of bases not matched to a gene: 17. The CDR3 sequence is 19 residues long. The germline V gene has CDR1 MNHEY and CDR2 SMNVEV (reference sequence). The CDR3 DNA follows: TGTGCCAGCAGTCTATTACCTTTAGCGGGAGCTTGGAGCTCCTACGAGCAGTACTTC. Translating gives CASSLLPLAGAWSSYEQYF.

The chain links TRBV5-1 to TRBJ1-4; D unclear. V lost 0 bases, J lost 8 bases, and 11 bases lay in between. The CDR3 covers 14 residues. Germline V gene sequence: CDR1 SGHRS, CDR2 YFSETQ. The CDR3 sequence is CASSLANQREKLFF. CDR3 coding DNA: TGCGCCAGCAGCTTGGCCAATCAGAGGGAAAAACTGTTTTTT. Full variable domain (remainder filled in from reference TRBV5-1 and TRBJ1-4): KAGVTQTPRYLIKTRGQQVTLSCSPISGHRSVSWYQQTPGQGLQFLFEYFSETQRNKGNFPGRFSGRQFSNSRSEMNVSTLELGDSALYLCASSLANQREKLFFGSGTQLSVL.

The V and J genes are TRBV19 and TRBJ2-1, with 7 bases aligning to TRBD2. In germline, CDR1 is LNHDA, CDR2 SQIVND (reference sequence). The CDR3 sequence is 14 residues long. V was clipped by 10 bases and J by 2 bases; unmatched bases: 8. For the CDR3, the DNA is TGTGCCACCTCTAGCGGAACAACCTACAATGAGCAGTTCTTC. This sequence encodes CATSSGTTYNEQFF.

The chain joins TRBV20-1 to TRBJ1-3; D is undetermined. Germline assignment: CDR1 DFQATT and CDR2 SNEGSKA (reference sequence). The CDR3 is made up of 11 amino acids. Trimming shortened V by 6 bases and J by 1 base, and 4 bases separated the two germline ends. For the CDR3, the DNA is TGCAGTGCCGATTCTGGAAACACCATATATTTT. Translating it yields CSADSGNTIYF.

The chain carries TRBV28 and TRBJ1-4; no clear D gene. This CDR3 has 12 amino acids. Deletions cut 3 bases from V and 3 bases from J, with 2 bases between. The V gene's germline CDR1 is MDHEN and CDR2 SYDVKM. The CDR3 nucleotides are TGTGCCAGCAGTTTTGCTAATGAAAAACTGTTTTTT. It encodes CASSFANEKLFF.

V is TRBV28 and J is TRBJ1-1, with D possibly TRBD1 on 6 matching bases. The CDR3 has 14 amino acids. The V gene's germline CDR1 is MDHEN and CDR2 SYDVKM. V lost 2 bases, J lost 6 bases, and 13 bases lay in between. CDR3 coding DNA: TGTGCCAGCAGTTTAGTGTCGGACAGCCCTGAAGCTTTCTTT. Translation: CASSLVSDSPEAFF.

The chain has TRBV7-2 and TRBJ2-3; 9 bases are a match to TRBD2. The V and J ends lost 5 bases and 10 bases, in that order; junction bases with no gene match: 16. Germline values: CDR1 SGHTA, CDR2 FQGNSA. This CDR3 is built from 16 residues. The CDR3 region has the DNA TGTGCCAGCAGCCCCCAGGGCGGGGGGGGCCTCAGGGCGCAGTATTTT. It codes for CASSPQGGGGLRAQYF.

A few counts support this clonotype. This chain uses TRBV7-9 with TRBJ2-2, with D unclear. Deletions cut 5 bases from V and 2 bases from J, with 12 bases between. Germline values: CDR1 SEHNR, CDR2 FQNEAQ (reference sequence). The CDR3 loop spans 15 amino acids. This CDR3 reads CASSVAGPNTGELFF. In nucleotides, the CDR3 is TGTGCCAGCAGCGTCGCCGGGCCCAACACCGGGGAGCTGTTTTTT.

This clonotype turned up a few times. The chain has TRBV13 and TRBJ2-1; D is undetermined. The CDR3 contains 15 residues. V gave up 5 bases and J gave up 1 base, with 12 bases separating them. Germline-derived CDR1 and CDR2 are PRHDT and FYEKMQ (reference sequence). CDR3 nucleotides: TGTGCCAGCAGCCCTCCGGGCCCTTCCTACAATGAGCAGTTCTTC. This gives the protein CASSPPGPSYNEQFF.

This clonotype was detected only a few times. The genes are TRBV20-1 and TRBJ2-1; TRBD2 might be the D (5 bases). The CDR3 runs 14 residues. Trimming shortened V by 1 base and J by 7 bases, and 14 bases separated the two germline ends. Germline CDR1 and CDR2: DFQATT and SNEGSKA (reference sequence). In DNA form, the CDR3 reads TGCAGTGCTAGAGTGGGCGGGCTACGTAATGAGCAGTTCTTC. Protein sequence: CSARVGGLRNEQFF.

The chain employs TRBV7-9 and TRBJ2-3; 10 bases line up with TRBD2. The CDR3 length is 17 residues. The ends lost 4 bases at V and 5 bases at J; junction bases unmatched: 12. Germline CDR1 reads SEHNR; CDR2 reads FQNEAQ (reference sequence). CDR3 residues: CASSSRGSGGAGDTQYF. CDR3 nucleotide sequence: TGTGCCAGCAGCTCGAGAGGGAGCGGGGGGGCAGGAGATACGCAGTATTTT.